A single sample is the source of the 26 T cell receptor beta chains below, sequenced in a study of cytomegalovirus exposure and HLA in healthy donors. PCR used 60 Vbeta primers and 13 Jbeta primers. Produced via immunoSEQ multiplex PCR; TCRdb's table is partial and in-frame only. The data hold more than 95,000 clones, with 65% to 90% observed a single time. Material: PBMCs. All receptors come from a woman aged 25 to 39 in good health and CMV-seronegative.

The V call is TRBV2, the J call TRBJ2-5; the D gene is possibly TRBD2 (6 bases). The CDR3 length is 13 residues. V dropped 3 bases and J dropped 7 bases, with 12 bases sitting between them. Germline V gives CDR1 SNHLY, CDR2 FYNNEI. The DNA of the CDR3 is TGTGCCAGCAGTGAGGGGCAGGGAGGGACCCAGTACTTC. Translating gives CASSEGQGGTQYF.

J is TRBJ2-7 and V is TRBV29-1, with D tentatively TRBD2 (5 bases). Germline V CDR1 and CDR2: SQVTM, ANQGSEA. With 0 bases removed from V and 6 bases from J, the gap between germline ends came to 12 bases. The CDR3 extends over 13 amino acids. The CDR3 nucleotides read TGCAGCGTTGAAGACTTAAGACTACGCGAGCAGTACTTC. Its translation: CSVEDLRLREQYF.

The chain combines TRBV10-1 with TRBJ2-7; the match to TRBD2 covers 13 bases. Trimming took 6 bases from V and 5 from J; bases not matched to a gene: 4. The CDR3 is made up of 14 amino acids. The germline V gene encodes CDR1 WNHNN and CDR2 SYGVQD (reference sequence). CDR3 coding DNA: TGCGCCAGCAGCGGGACTAGCGGGGTAGACGAGCAGTACTTC. Translated, it gives CASSGTSGVDEQYF.

This clone was seen only a few times. The J gene is TRBJ2-1, the V gene TRBV2; possible D gene TRBD2, 6 bases. V lost 6 bases to trimming and J lost 3 bases, with 15 bases between them. CDR1 and CDR2 (germline): SNHLY, FYNNEI. The CDR3 loop spans 15 amino acids. The CDR3 loop reads CASSPGTSFYNEQFF. The CDR3 DNA reads TGTGCCAGCAGCCCCGGGACTTCTTTCTACAATGAGCAGTTCTTC.

Worth noting for this clone: Other DNA sequences from this sample encode an identical CDR3 as well. The V call is TRBV11-2, the J call TRBJ1-1, with 7 bases aligning to TRBD1. Trimming at V came to 7 bases and at J to 1 base, leaving 6 bases not matched to a gene. The germline gives CDR1 SGHAT, CDR2 FQNNGV. This CDR3 region has 14 residues. The CDR3: CASTQGGRNTEAFF. The CDR3, as DNA: TGTGCCAGCACCCAGGGGGGCCGGAACACTGAAGCTTTCTTT.

The J gene is TRBJ2-7, the V gene TRBV6-6; possibly TRBD1 for D (6 bases). Germline-derived CDR1 and CDR2 are MNHNY and SVGAGI (reference sequence). The CDR3 sequence is 14 residues long. V was cut by 6 bases and J by 6 bases, with 18 bases left in between. The CDR3 region has the DNA TGTGCCAGCAGCCCTATCCGACAGGCTACCGAGCAGTACTTC. It encodes CASSPIRQATEQYF.

This rearrangement joins TRBV11-2 to TRBJ1-1; D may be TRBD1 (5 bases). Trimming removed 1 base at V and 1 base at J, with 13 bases between. The CDR3 totals 16 residues. Germline V gene sequence: CDR1 SGHAT, CDR2 FQNNGV. The CDR3: CASSLVSGRANTEAFF. The CDR3 DNA reads as TGTGCCAGCAGCTTAGTTTCCGGCAGGGCGAACACTGAAGCTTTCTTT.

This rearrangement joins TRBV29-1 to TRBJ1-2, with 7 bases that match TRBD1. Looked up from germline, CDR1 is SQVTM and CDR2 is ANQGSEA. This CDR3 has 14 residues. V dropped 7 bases and J dropped 8; count of bases not matched to a gene: 16. In nucleotides, the CDR3 is TGCAGCGCCGTGGACAGGCCCGAGGGGGACGGCTACACCTTC. Protein product: CSAVDRPEGDGYTF. Together with reference TRBV29-1 and TRBJ1-2, the CDR3 gives the full variable domain: SAVISQKPSRDICQRGTSLTIQCQVDSQVTMMFWYRQQPGQSLTLIATANQGSEATYESGFVIDKFPISRPNLTFSTLTVSNMSPEDSSIYLCSAVDRPEGDGYTFGSGTRLTVV.

The rearrangement joins TRBV14 to TRBJ1-6, with 7 nucleotides matching TRBD1. The CDR3 has 15 residues. Trimming at V came to 1 base and at J to 4 bases, leaving 1 base not matched to a gene. Looked up from germline, CDR1 is SGHDN and CDR2 is FVKESK. The CDR3 nucleotides are TGTGCCAGCAGCCAAGGACAGGGATATAATTCACCCCTCCACTTT. This gives the protein CASSQGQGYNSPLHF.

This clone was recorded only once. V and J are TRBV7-2 and TRBJ1-2; tentatively, D is TRBD1 (5 bases). The CDR3 is made up of 14 amino acids. Germline V gene sequence: CDR1 SGHTA, CDR2 FQGNSA. V lost 4 bases and J lost 5, with 14 bases in between. CDR3 coding DNA: TGTGCCAGCAGCTCTAGACAGTCTATGTATGGCTACACCTTC. Its translation is CASSSRQSMYGYTF.

The V gene is TRBV7-2, the J gene TRBJ1-1; the match to TRBD1 covers 7 bases. This CDR3 comprises 14 residues. Germline CDR1 SGHTA, CDR2 FQGNSA. Trimming took 5 bases from V and 4 from J; bases not matched to a gene: 7. The CDR3 here is CASSRDRAGTEAFF. Written as DNA, the CDR3 is TGTGCCAGCAGCCGAGACAGGGCAGGCACTGAAGCTTTCTTT.

This clone was observed a few times. This chain connects TRBV5-1 to TRBJ2-7; 9 bases align to TRBD1. Trimming at V came to 5 bases and at J to 6 bases, leaving 9 bases not matched to a gene. This CDR3 is 14 amino acids long. Germline V gene lookup returns CDR1 SGHRS and CDR2 YFSETQ. In nucleotides, the CDR3 is TGCGCCAGCAGTCCAGGGACAGGGAATCGCGAGCAGTACTTC. Translation gives CASSPGTGNREQYF. The full variable domain, with the rest looked up from reference TRBV5-1 and TRBJ2-7, is KAGVTQTPRYLIKTRGQQVTLSCSPISGHRSVSWYQQTPGQGLQFLFEYFSETQRNKGNFPGRFSGRQFSNSRSEMNVSTLELGDSALYLCASSPGTGNREQYFGPGTRLTVT.

The chain employs TRBV28 and TRBJ1-2; 8 positions match TRBD1. The CDR3 runs to 13 residues. J lost 8 bases, V lost 6 bases, and 8 bases had no gene match. Germline loops: CDR1 MDHEN, CDR2 SYDVKM. The DNA of the CDR3 is TGTGCCAGCAGCCGGGACAGGTTTTTGGGCTACACCTTC. This sequence encodes CASSRDRFLGYTF.

A few counts support this clone. V is TRBV15 and J is TRBJ2-3; TRBD2 matches at 10 bases. The CDR3 is 14 residues long. With V trimmed by 5 bases and J by 3 bases, 2 bases remained unmatched. The V gene's germline CDR1 is LNHNV and CDR2 YYDKDF (reference sequence). The CDR3 DNA reads TGTGCCACCAGCGTGACTAGCGGGACAGATACGCAGTATTTT. Translated, it gives CATSVTSGTDTQYF.

Only a few counts were recorded for this clone. The chain joins TRBV10-3 to TRBJ2-3; D might be TRBD1 (5 bases). This CDR3 is built from 12 residues. Trimming shortened V by 10 bases and J by 4 bases, and 12 bases separated the two germline ends. Per germline, CDR1 ENHRY and CDR2 SYGVKD. As DNA, the CDR3 is TGTGCCACAGGGTTTAGGGCAGATACGCAGTATTTT. As protein: CATGFRADTQYF.

The CDR3 region is CASSPLGNQPQHF. The CDR3 DNA sequence: TGCGCCAGCAGTCCTCTAGGCAATCAGCCCCAGCATTTT. The J gene is TRBJ1-5, the V gene TRBV10-2; D gene uncertain. Germline assignment: CDR1 WSHSY and CDR2 SAAADI. The CDR3 consists of 13 residues. Trimming took 5 bases from V and 2 from J, leaving 7 bases between them.

This rearrangement joins TRBV30 to TRBJ1-1; possible D gene TRBD1, 6 bases. The CDR3 totals 14 residues. Germline CDR1 and CDR2: GTSNPN and SVGIG (reference sequence). V gave up 3 bases and J gave up 6 bases, with 17 bases separating them. The CDR3 nucleotides read TGTGCCTGGAGCAGGGGAGGGAGCAAAGCTGAAGCTTTCTTT. The encoded protein is CAWSRGGSKAEAFF.

The chain uses TRBV6-6 and TRBJ1-1; D is unresolved. CDR1 and CDR2 from the germline V gene are MNHNY and SVGAGI (reference sequence). Between the trimmed V and J ends, which lost 4 bases and 1 base, there was a span of 10 bases. The CDR3 consists of 14 residues. The CDR3 nucleotides are TGTGCCAGCAGTTGGAGTAGAGCGAACACTGAAGCTTTCTTT. As protein: CASSWSRANTEAFF.

This chain uses TRBV6-5 with TRBJ2-7; 7 positions match TRBD2. Germline assignment: CDR1 MNHEY and CDR2 SVGAGI. CDR3 length equals 11 residues. J was trimmed by 4 bases and V by 10 bases; bases with no gene match: 4. CDR3 protein: CATGGVYEQYF. CDR3 bases: TGTGCCACGGGAGGCGTTTACGAGCAGTACTTC.

J is TRBJ2-1 and V is TRBV7-9; perhaps TRBD2 as D (6 bases). Germline assignment: CDR1 SEHNR and CDR2 FQNEAQ (reference sequence). CDR3 length: 14 amino acids. V lost 4 bases and J 10 bases, leaving 17 bases between the germline ends. The CDR3 sequence: CASSYRDSAGEQFF. DNA for the CDR3: TGTGCCAGCAGCTACCGGGACTCGGCTGGGGAGCAGTTCTTC.

This clone appeared a single time. The genes are TRBV19 and TRBJ1-2; 7 positions agree with TRBD1. The CDR3 is 13 amino acids. After removal of 7 bases from V and 6 bases from J, the junction contained 8 bases not matched to a gene. Germline loops: CDR1 LNHDA, CDR2 SQIVND (reference sequence). The CDR3 nucleotides are TGTGCCAGTATGTTGACAGGGACGAATGGCTACACCTTC. Amino acid sequence: CASMLTGTNGYTF.

This chain uses TRBV27 with TRBJ2-6; weak D call: TRBD1 (5 bases). This CDR3 contains 16 residues. CDR1 is MNHEY and CDR2 is SMNVEV in the germline V gene (reference sequence). Trimming cost V 7 bases and J 0 bases, with 13 bases left between them. CDR3 loop: CASKRYDSSGANVLTF. CDR3 DNA: TGTGCCAGCAAACGATACGACAGCTCTGGGGCCAACGTCCTGACTTTC.

This chain joins TRBV29-1 and TRBJ2-7, with D possibly being TRBD2 (7 bases). This CDR3 spans 16 amino acids. V lost 1 base and J 3 bases, leaving 19 bases between the germline ends. Per germline, CDR1 SQVTM and CDR2 ANQGSEA. CDR3 amino acids: CSVEGFGTSGDYEQYF. DNA for the CDR3: TGCAGCGTTGAAGGGTTTGGGACAAGCGGGGACTACGAGCAGTACTTC.

V is TRBV28 and J is TRBJ1-1; 9 bases are a match to TRBD1. CDR1 MDHEN and CDR2 SYDVKM come from the germline V gene. This CDR3 region has 15 residues. The ends lost 5 bases at V and 0 bases at J; junction bases unmatched: 4. CDR3: CASSRTGDLNTEAFF. For the CDR3, the DNA is TGTGCCAGCAGTCGGACAGGGGATCTGAACACTGAAGCTTTCTTT.

The V call is TRBV14, the J call TRBJ2-1, with a weak D call TRBD2 (6 bases). The V end lost 1 base, the J end lost 9 bases, and 13 bases lay between the germline ends. Germline values: CDR1 SGHDN, CDR2 FVKESK. The CDR3 is 14 amino acids. As DNA, the CDR3 is TGTGCCAGCAGCCAAGCGGGACTTGGCTTTGAGCAGTTCTTC. Translated, it gives CASSQAGLGFEQFF. The variable domain in full, completed from reference TRBV14 and TRBJ2-1, reads EAGVTQFPSHSVIEKGQTVTLRCDPISGHDNLYWYRRVMGKEIKFLLHFVKESKQDESGMPNNRFLAERTGGTYSTLKVQPAELEDSGVYFCASSQAGLGFEQFFGPGTRLTVL.

This clone was detected only once. This chain joins TRBV27 and TRBJ2-1, with 9 nucleotides matching TRBD1. Looked up from germline, CDR1 is MNHEY and CDR2 is SMNVEV (reference sequence). There are 15 residues in the CDR3. The V gene end was trimmed by 6 bases and the J gene end by 8 bases; junction bases not matched to a gene: 11. CDR3 nucleotide sequence: TGTGCCAGCAGCGGTTACGGGGACAGGGTCGATGAGCAGTTCTTC. It specifies CASSGYGDRVDEQFF.